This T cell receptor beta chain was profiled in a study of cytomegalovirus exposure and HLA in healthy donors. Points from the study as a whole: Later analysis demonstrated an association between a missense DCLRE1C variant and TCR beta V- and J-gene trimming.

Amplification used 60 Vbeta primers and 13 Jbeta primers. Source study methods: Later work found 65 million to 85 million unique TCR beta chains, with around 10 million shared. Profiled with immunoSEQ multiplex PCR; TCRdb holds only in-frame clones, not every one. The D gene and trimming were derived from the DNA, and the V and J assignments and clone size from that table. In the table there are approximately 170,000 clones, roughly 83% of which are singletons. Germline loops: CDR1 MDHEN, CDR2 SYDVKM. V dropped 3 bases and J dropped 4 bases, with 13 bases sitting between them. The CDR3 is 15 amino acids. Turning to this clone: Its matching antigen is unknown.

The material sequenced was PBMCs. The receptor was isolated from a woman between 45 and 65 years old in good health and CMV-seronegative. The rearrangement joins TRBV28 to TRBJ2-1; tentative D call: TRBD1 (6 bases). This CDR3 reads CASSFRQGPYNEQFF. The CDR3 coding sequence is TGTGCCAGCAGTTTCAGGCAGGGGCCTTACAATGAGCAGTTCTTC.